The 17 T cell receptor beta chains in this list originate from one sample, sequenced in a study of CD8 T cells in ankylosing spondylitis. TCRdb itself ran the 5' RACE reads through MiXCR, one entry per CDR3 protein. The sample carries some 150,000 distinct CDR3 sequences, more than 9.5% recorded once. Sample: blood, either unsorted or a sorted T cell fraction (not recorded which). All receptors come from a female donor with ankylosing spondylitis or in good health (not recorded which).

The table lists this clonotype with many counts. The CDR3 spells CSASSSGQQETQYF. As DNA, the CDR3 is TGCAGTGCTAGCTCTAGCGGGCAACAAGAGACCCAGTACTTC. The gene calls are TRBV20-1 and TRBJ2-5; 8 nucleotides match TRBD2. V lost 3 bases and J lost 2; bases outside the gene matches: 5. The germline V gene encodes CDR1 DFQATT and CDR2 SNEGSKA (reference sequence). This CDR3 contains 14 residues.

This clonotype was counted between two and nine times. This sequence joins TRBV27 and TRBJ2-3, with 11 bases fitting TRBD1. Losses at the gene ends were 4 bases for V and 3 bases for J; bases not matched to a gene: 3. The CDR3 has 15 residues. Germline V lookup: CDR1 MNHEY, CDR2 SMNVEV (reference sequence). In nucleotides, the CDR3 is TGTGCCAGCAGTTCTGGGACAGGGGGAACAGATACGCAGTATTTT. Translation gives CASSSGTGGTDTQYF.

This clonotype was seen at least ten times. The V gene is TRBV6-1, the J gene TRBJ1-3; TRBD1 is a possible D gene (6 bases). Trimming shortened V by 0 bases and J by 3 bases, and 9 bases separated the two germline ends. CDR3 length: 15 amino acids. From germline, CDR1 is MNHNS and CDR2 SASEGT. CDR3 bases: TGTGCCAGCAGTGAAGCGGGGGCAGGTGGAAACACCATATATTTT. This sequence encodes CASSEAGAGGNTIYF.

At least ten counts were recorded for this clonotype. The chain employs TRBV20-1 and TRBJ1-5; no firm D call. Trimming took 5 bases from V and 3 from J, leaving 11 bases between them. This CDR3 region has 13 residues. The V gene's germline CDR1 is DFQATT and CDR2 SNEGSKA (reference sequence). Here the CDR3 DNA reads TGCAGTGCTTCCGGGTGGGTCAATCAGCCCCAGCATTTT. Translation: CSASGWVNQPQHF.

This clonotype was recorded at least ten times. The chain carries TRBV5-1 and TRBJ2-5; D is uncertain. The V end lost 0 bases, the J end lost 1 base, and 7 bases lay between the germline ends. CDR1 is SGHRS, CDR2 YFSETQ, per germline. The CDR3 has 14 amino acids. The CDR3 DNA follows: TGCGCCAGCAGCTTGGCTCCGGGCCAAGAGACCCAGTACTTC. Protein: CASSLAPGQETQYF.

This clonotype was observed many times. The rearrangement links TRBV12-3 or TRBV12-4 to TRBJ2-1; D is unclear. CDR3 length: 10 residues. The V end was cut by 3 bases, the J end by 6 bases, with 0 bases between. In DNA form, the CDR3 reads TGTGCCAGCAGTTTCAATGAGCAGTTCTTC. Amino acids: CASSFNEQFF.

CDR3 sequence (DNA): TGTGCCACCAGCAGCGGAACCTCGCGGGGCTACACCTTC. Amino acids: CATSSGTSRGYTF. This rearrangement joins TRBV15 to TRBJ1-2; D not resolved. V was shortened by 3 bases and J by 8 bases, with 13 bases between the two germline ends. This CDR3 region has 13 residues. Germline CDR1 LNHNV, CDR2 YYDKDF (reference sequence).

The CDR3 DNA sequence: TGTGCCAGCAGCTTGGCCGGGGGGATGGAGCAGCCCCAGCATTTT. Amino acids: CASSLAGGMEQPQHF. The chain uses TRBV5-5 and TRBJ1-5; a weak D match, TRBD1 (5 bases). This CDR3 contains 15 residues. V was pared by 0 bases and J by 7 bases, with 14 bases between. The germline gives CDR1 SGHKS, CDR2 YYEKEE (reference sequence).

This clonotype was counted many times. The chain links TRBV5-5 to TRBJ1-2; D gene unclear. V was pared by 5 bases and J by 9 bases, with 20 bases between. The length of the CDR3 is 14 residues. Germline values: CDR1 SGHKS, CDR2 YYEKEE (reference sequence). CDR3 region: CASSPGPTNPRYTF. DNA for the CDR3: TGTGCCAGCAGTCCCGGGCCTACTAATCCACGCTACACCTTC. Supplemented by reference TRBV5-5 and TRBJ1-2, the full variable domain reads DAGVTQSPTHLIKTRGQQVTLRCSPISGHKSVSWYQQVLGQGPQFIFQYYEKEERGRGNFPDRFSARQFPNYSSELNVNALLLGDSALYLCASSPGPTNPRYTFGSGTRLTVV.

This clonotype was counted a few times. The genes are TRBV20-1 and TRBJ2-5; D gene uncertain. Per the germline V gene, CDR1 is DFQATT and CDR2 is SNEGSKA (reference sequence). This CDR3 is built from 16 residues. V lost 1 base and J 1 base, leaving 16 bases between the germline ends. CDR3 protein: CSARVRNLAAQETQYF. DNA for the CDR3: TGCAGTGCTAGAGTAAGGAATTTGGCAGCCCAAGAGACCCAGTACTTC.

In its sample, this clonotype was seen many times. V is TRBV11-3 and J is TRBJ1-1; D call uncertain. The germline V gene has CDR1 SGHNT and CDR2 YENEEA. V was pared by 2 bases and J by 1 base, with 8 bases between. There are 14 residues in the CDR3. The CDR3 spells CASSLYATNTEAFF. In DNA, the CDR3 is TGTGCCAGCAGCTTATACGCGACGAACACTGAAGCTTTCTTT.

Note on this clonotype: A much larger clone sits a single nucleotide away, making a read error possible. The chain combines TRBV20-1 with TRBJ1-4; D is uncertain. The CDR3 covers 13 residues. In germline, CDR1 is DFQATT, CDR2 SNEGSKA (reference sequence). With 8 bases removed from V and 5 bases from J, the gap between germline ends came to 15 bases. CDR3 sequence (DNA): TGCAGTACTAAGGAGGGCAGAAATGAAAAACTGTTTTTT. Translated, it gives CSTKEGRNEKLFF.

In its sample, this clonotype was seen a few times. The chain is built from TRBV30 and TRBJ2-2, with D maybe TRBD2 (6 bases). Trimming took 2 bases from V and 1 from J, leaving 11 bases between them. In germline, CDR1 is GTSNPN, CDR2 SVGIG (reference sequence). There are 15 residues in the CDR3. The DNA of the CDR3 is TGTGCCTGGAGTCGAGGACTAAAGAACACCGGGGAGCTGTTTTTT. This sequence encodes CAWSRGLKNTGELFF. The whole variable domain, remainder taken from reference TRBV30 and TRBJ2-2, is SQTIHQWPATLVQPVGSPLSLECTVEGTSNPNLYWYRQAAGRGLQLLFYSVGIGQISSEVPQNLSASRPQDRQFILSSKKLLLSDSGFYLCAWSRGLKNTGELFFGEGSRLTVL.

This clonotype was seen ten or more times. V and J are TRBV20-1 and TRBJ1-2; perhaps TRBD1 as D (5 bases). The germline CDR1 and CDR2 sequences are DFQATT and SNEGSKA (reference sequence). V was clipped by 3 bases and J by 8 bases, with 19 bases between them. The CDR3 covers 14 residues. CDR3 residues: CSASPIPRGRGYTF. The CDR3, as DNA: TGCAGTGCTAGTCCTATACCACGGGGGAGAGGCTACACCTTC.

This clonotype was observed at least ten times. J is TRBJ1-2 and V is TRBV29-1; no definite D call. Trimming took off 2 bases at V and 5 bases at J, with 24 bases between the two ends. The CDR3 runs to 17 residues. CDR1 is SQVTM and CDR2 is ANQGSEA in the germline V gene. CDR3 in DNA: TGCAGCGTTGAACAACGGGGAACCCGACGGGCTGGATATGGCTACACCTTC. This sequence encodes CSVEQRGTRRAGYGYTF.

This clonotype was observed at least ten times. V gene TRBV29-1 combines with J gene TRBJ2-7; D unclear. Looked up from germline, CDR1 is SQVTM and CDR2 is ANQGSEA. Trimming removed 5 bases at V and 1 base at J, with 6 bases between. The CDR3 sequence is 11 residues long. The CDR3: CSVLSSYEQYF. CDR3 nucleotides: TGCAGCGTTCTCAGTTCCTACGAGCAGTACTTC.

Ten or more counts support this clonotype. This chain links TRBV20-1 with TRBJ2-3; 10 positions agree with TRBD2. Germline loops: CDR1 DFQATT, CDR2 SNEGSKA (reference sequence). CDR3 length: 14 amino acids. Germline trimming cut 3 bases from V and 5 bases from J; bases unmatched to any gene: 5. The CDR3 DNA is TGCAGTGCTAGCCCAGCGGGGGGGGTAGATACGCAGTATTTT. Translation gives CSASPAGGVDTQYF.